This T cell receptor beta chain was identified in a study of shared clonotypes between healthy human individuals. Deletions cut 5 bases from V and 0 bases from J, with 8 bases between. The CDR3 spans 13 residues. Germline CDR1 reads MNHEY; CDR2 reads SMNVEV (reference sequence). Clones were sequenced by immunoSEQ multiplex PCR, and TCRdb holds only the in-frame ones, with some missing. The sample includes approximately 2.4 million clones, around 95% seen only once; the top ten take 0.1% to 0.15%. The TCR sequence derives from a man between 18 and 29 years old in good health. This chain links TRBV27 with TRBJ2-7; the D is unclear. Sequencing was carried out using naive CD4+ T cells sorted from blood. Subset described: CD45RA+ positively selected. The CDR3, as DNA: TGTGCCAGCAGTCTCTCCTACTCCTACGAGCAGTACTTC. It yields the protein CASSLSYSYEQYF.